This TCR beta chain was documented in a study of T cell repertoires in cytomegalovirus infection. To note about this clonotype: The antigen is undetermined. A single base separates this from a much larger clone, so it may be a read error.

Germline loops: CDR1 KGHDR, CDR2 SFDVKD. The CDR3 is 13 amino acids. V was pared by 1 base and J by 10 bases, with 13 bases between. MiXCR, run by TCRdb on the reads, gives a single entry per CDR3 protein. Of 150,000 or so distinct CDR3 sequences in the sample, around 20% are singletons; the top ten hold approximately 11%. Overall study results and limits: In two of eight donors, the top clonotype was HLA-C-restricted CMV-specific.

The sequencing input was PBMCs. J is TRBJ2-7 and V is TRBV24-1; no clear D. The TCR originated in a human donor in good health (CMV status not recorded). Some clones in this sample may be carry-over from other donors' samples. The CDR3 sequence: CATSDFQELGQYF. The CDR3 bases are TGTGCCACCAGTGATTTTCAAGAGCTGGGACAGTACTTC.